The present T cell receptor (beta chain) was sequenced within a study of T cells in Graves' hyperthyroidism and ophthalmopathy. Whole-study context: Before treatment of any kind, peripheral blood was taken at initial diagnosis.

Study results and limitations: Before onset, by a median of approximately 6.8 months, the model predicted ophthalmopathy. Blood also held most thyroid clonotypes expanded beyond 0.001.

This clonotype came up many times. Its matching antigen is unknown. TCR beta CDR3 sequences were amplified from RNA transcripts. HTBI primers drove first-round RT-PCR of the TCR CDR3. One entry per CDR3 protein, called by TCRdb with MiXCR from the multiplex PCR reads. The data show around 280,000 distinct CDR3 sequences, with about 13% seen just once and around 8% held by the top ten. This receptor was taken from a woman in her forties with Graves' hyperthyroidism. Specimen: blood.

CDR3 protein: CASSSQGGQYF. The CDR3 DNA reads as TGTGCCAGCAGCTCCCAAGGGGGGCAGTACTTC. The V gene is TRBV7-9, the J gene TRBJ2-5; D is tentatively TRBD1 or TRBD2 (6 bases each). CDR1 is SEHNR and CDR2 is FQNEAQ in the germline V gene (reference sequence). CDR3 size: 11 residues. Between the trimmed V and J ends, which lost 4 bases and 11 bases, there was a span of 11 bases.